The clone carrying this TCR beta chain was seen more than once but under ten times. This record belongs to a study of T-cell memory formation after mild COVID-19. V lost 1 base and J lost 4, with 10 bases in between. CDR3 length: 14 residues. The germline gives CDR1 SGHDN, CDR2 FVKESK. A single record per CDR3 protein comes from TCRdb applying MiXCR to the 5' RACE reads. The table shows roughly 350,000 distinct CDR3 sequences, with around 28% occurring only once. The chain links TRBV14 to TRBJ2-5, with D possibly TRBD1 on 6 matching bases. The clonotype originates from an adult woman who had mild COVID-19 (a few samples of this study predate the infection). Cell type and time point are not known. The sample consisted of PBMCs or a T cell subset sorted from them (not recorded which). The chain's CDR3 is CASSQVRGLETQYF. The CDR3 bases are TGTGCCAGCAGCCAAGTCAGGGGTCTAGAGACCCAGTACTTC.